This T cell receptor (beta chain) was found in a study of Graves' ophthalmopathy and Graves' hyperthyroidism. Overall study findings and caveats: Sensitivity reached 87.88% and specificity roughly 76% for a 13-signature model separating ophthalmopathy from stable hyperthyroidism.

Amplification from RNA transcripts yielded the TCR beta CDR3 regions. The first round was an RT-PCR with HTBI primers, and the second round was a multiplex PCR. One entry per CDR3 protein, called by TCRdb with MiXCR from the multiplex PCR reads. The table records about 660,000 distinct CDR3 sequences, roughly 41% of them present only once. This clonotype was found many times. Its antigen is not known. Looked up from germline, CDR1 is LNHDA and CDR2 is SQIVND (reference sequence). The CDR3 runs to 15 residues. V was trimmed by 4 bases and J by 5 bases, leaving 17 bases between them. Where ophthalmopathy was present, donors had moderate-to-severe activity, CAS ≥3, NOSPECS ≥4 and duration under 3 months. Other autoimmune diseases, uncontrolled infections, pregnancy and lactation each led to patient exclusion.

This TCR was recovered from an adult man with Graves' ophthalmopathy. Sequencing was performed on peripheral blood. The V call is TRBV19, the J call TRBJ1-2; TRBD1 might be the D (6 bases). The CDR3 region has the DNA TGTGCCAGTAGTACCTCTGCCGGGGGCGTTTATGGCTACACCTTC. It is translated as CASSTSAGGVYGYTF.